Listed here is a single TCR beta chain. Its antigen remains unknown. A multiplex PCR was run with 60 Vbeta primers and 13 Jbeta primers. Original processing notes: In a later analysis, of roughly 73 million unique beta chains, 9 million to 11 million appeared in at least two donors. Only in-frame clones appear in the TCRdb table, and some are missing; sequencing was by immunoSEQ multiplex PCR. That table is the source of V, J and clone size, and D and trimming were worked out from the DNA. Of about 180,000 clones listed, just over 70% are singletons. The sample belongs to a study of cytomegalovirus exposure and HLA in healthy donors. Findings of the study overall: A highly shared variant cluster was judged a likely technical artifact. The study listed 164 cytomegalovirus-associated TCR beta chains.

Germline-derived CDR1 and CDR2 are SNHLY and FYNNEI. Deletions cut 3 bases from V and 1 base from J, with 10 bases between. The CDR3 has 14 residues. This TCR derives from a human donor in good health. The sequencing sample was made of PBMCs. The chain joins TRBV2 to TRBJ2-7; tentative D call: TRBD1 (5 bases). CDR3 residues: CASSDLTASYEQYF. The CDR3 coding sequence is TGTGCCAGCAGTGACTTGACAGCATCCTACGAGCAGTACTTC.